The T cell receptor beta chain under discussion was sequenced for a study of CD8 T cells in ankylosing spondylitis (dated by TCRdb to about 2017). Some background on the complete study: The study profiled T cell receptor beta repertoires in healthy donors and ankylosing spondylitis patients to find disease-linked TCR variants. In total, the full study cohort was made up of about 99 healthy donors and more than 20 ankylosing spondylitis patients. Peripheral blood was sampled, and synovial fluid was also collected from ankylosing spondylitis patients.

Results and caveats for the whole study, not just this receptor: The disease-linked clones showed a CD8+ phenotype and occurred at relatively low frequencies in peripheral blood. A TCR beta motif made up of several highly homologous amino acid variants appeared to be characteristic of blood from ankylosing spondylitis patients. Some motif variants had previously been reported in the synovial fluid and blood of reactive arthritis patients, which suggests shared mechanisms of disease initiation. The disease-linked clones were reported as significantly enriched in matched synovial fluid samples from ankylosing spondylitis patients.

For each ankylosing spondylitis patient, the synovial fluid sample was matched to a blood sample from that same patient. CDR1 and CDR2 are read off the germline V gene as SGHTA and FQGNSA. A distance of 10 bases separates the germline ends of V and J, which lose 0 bases and 4 bases respectively. From the cysteine up to the phenylalanine, the CDR3 has a length of 15 residues. The read is trimmed to its CDR3 DNA, 45 bases read in frame from base 1. This clonotype was counted many times. No antigen is known for it. No clone much larger than this one lies a single base away; base qualities are absent. TCRdb lists the instrument as Illumina HiSeq 2500. Quantitative 5'-RACE with molecular barcodes was the method used to prepare the TCR beta libraries. In the paper's pipeline: To identify disease-linked TCR variants, a new computational method was used, one built on a probabilistic model of VDJ rearrangement. TCRdb reprocessed the public reads (quality trimming at Q25 with fastp, clone calling with MiXCR) and kept in-frame beta chains. Each CDR3 protein gets just one entry, which takes the most common genes and DNA from the rows behind it. The V and J calls come from TCRdb's annotation, not from the publication. The sample records approximately 110,000 distinct CDR3 sequences, 24% of which are singletons. 9% to 15% of the sample belongs to the ten largest clones.

The receptor chain draws on TRBV7-2 and TRBJ1-3; 6 matching bases give a weak D call of TRBD1. The sequencing sample was made of synovial fluid, either unsorted or a sorted T cell fraction (not recorded which). The sequence was collected from a male donor with ankylosing spondylitis. CDR3 reads: CASSLARGVGNTIYF. Read as DNA, the sequence is TGTGCCAGCAGCTTAGCCAGGGGAGTAGGAAACACCATATATTTT. Beyond the CDR3, the reference TRBV7-2 and TRBJ1-3 genes provide the residues; the full variable domain reads: GAGVSQSPSNKVTEKGKDVELRCDPISGHTALYWYRQSLGQGLEFLIYFQGNSAPDKSGLPSDRFSAERTGGSVSTLTIQRTQQEDSAVYLCASSLARGVGNTIYFGEGSWLTVV.